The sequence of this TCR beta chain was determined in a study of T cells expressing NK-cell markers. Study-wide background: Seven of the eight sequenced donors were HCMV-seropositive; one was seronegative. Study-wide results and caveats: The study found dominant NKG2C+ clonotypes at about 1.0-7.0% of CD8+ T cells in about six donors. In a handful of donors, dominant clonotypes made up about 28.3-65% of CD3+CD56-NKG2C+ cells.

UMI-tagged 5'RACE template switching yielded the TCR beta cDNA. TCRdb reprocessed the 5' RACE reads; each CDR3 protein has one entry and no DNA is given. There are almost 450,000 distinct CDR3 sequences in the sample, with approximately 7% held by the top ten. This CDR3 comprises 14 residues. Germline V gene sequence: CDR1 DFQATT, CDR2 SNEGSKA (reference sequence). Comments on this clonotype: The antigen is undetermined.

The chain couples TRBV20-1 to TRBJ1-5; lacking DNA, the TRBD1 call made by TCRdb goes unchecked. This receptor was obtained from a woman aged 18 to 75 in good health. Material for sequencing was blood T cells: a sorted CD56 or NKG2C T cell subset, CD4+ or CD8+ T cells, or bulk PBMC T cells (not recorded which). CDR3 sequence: CSAQGANSNQPQHF.